This is a list of T cell receptor beta chains from one sample in a study of regulatory T cells in long-lasting Graves disease. One entry per CDR3 protein, called by TCRdb with MiXCR from the multiplex PCR reads. The repertoire holds some 250,000 distinct CDR3 sequences, with 20% as singletons. The sample consisted of peripheral blood mononuclear cells (PBMCs), taken at new diagnosis, from a patient treated with antithyroid drugs. These receptors were taken from a female donor with Graves disease. Both conserved end residues are part of each CDR3. A D gene is named only where the DNA matches it firmly. A row's size may be missing; if present it is once, few, many or a size class.

D	size	J	V	DNA	CDR3
-	many	TRBJ2-1	TRBV6-2/TRBV6-3	TGTGCCAGCAGTAGGGACGGCTACTCCTACAATGAGCAGTTCTTC	CASSRDGYSYNEQFF
-	many	TRBJ2-7	TRBV10-3	TGTGCCACGGGAACGGGACCCAGCTCCTACGAGCAGTACTTC	CATGTGPSSYEQYF
-	many	TRBJ1-3	TRBV6-1	TGTGCCAGCTCGCCAAGGGGCGGAAACACCATATATTTT	CASSPRGGNTIYF
-	-	TRBJ2-7	TRBV19	TGTGCCAGTAGTGCGCCGACGGAAGAGCAGTACTTC	CASSAPTEEQYF
TRBD1	-	TRBJ1-4	TRBV12-3/TRBV12-4	TGTGCCAGCAGTCCCGGGACAGTCGAAAAACTGTTTTTT	CASSPGTVEKLFF
-	-	TRBJ1-1	TRBV7-9	TGTGCCAGCAGCCAACGGGGGTGGGGGCACGACACTGAAGCTTTCTTT	CASSQRGWGHDTEAFF
-	-	TRBJ1-5	TRBV12-3/TRBV12-4	TGTGCCAGCAGTGAGGACGTAGGGAGCAATCAGCCCCAGCATTTT	CASSEDVGSNQPQHF
-	few	TRBJ1-1	TRBV19	TGTGCCAGTAGTATCGGGGGGACTAACACTGAAGCTTTCTTT	CASSIGGTNTEAFF
TRBD2	many	TRBJ2-2	TRBV2	TGTGCCAGCTGGTCTAGCGGGGGACGGGACACCGGGGAGCTGTTTTTT	CASWSSGGRDTGELFF
-	few	TRBJ1-1	TRBV9	TGTGCCAGCAGCGTAGTGTGGGGCGCCACTGAAGCTTTCTTT	CASSVVWGATEAFF
TRBD2	-	TRBJ2-7	TRBV7-2	TGTGCCAGCAGCTCCACTAGCGGCTACGAGCAGTACTTC	CASSSTSGYEQYF
-	many	TRBJ2-7	TRBV6-1	TGTGCCAGCAGTGAACCGGACGCAAACTACGAGCAGTACTTC	CASSEPDANYEQYF
-	many	TRBJ1-2	TRBV2	TGTGCCAGCAGGTCCGGGACAATGAATGGCTACACCTTC	CASRSGTMNGYTF
-	many	TRBJ2-1	TRBV24-1	TGTGCCACCAGTGCCACAACAGGGCGGACCTACAATGAGCAGTTCTTC	CATSATTGRTYNEQFF
TRBD2	-	TRBJ2-1	TRBV7-3	TGTGCCAGCAGCCTAGTAGCGGGGGGCTTCAATGAGCAGTTCTTC	CASSLVAGGFNEQFF
-	many	TRBJ1-1	TRBV6-5	TGTGCCAGCAGTTATAGTTGGGCATCTGAAGCTTTCTTT	CASSYSWASEAFF
TRBD1	many	TRBJ2-4	TRBV2	TGTGCCAGCAGTGAACGACAGGGGCTAGGGAACATTCAGTACTTC	CASSERQGLGNIQYF
TRBD1	medium-sized	TRBJ2-4	TRBV7-2	TGTGCCAGCAGCTTAGCGGGGGAGACAGGGCGGAACATTCAGTACTTC	CASSLAGETGRNIQYF
-	many	TRBJ2-5	TRBV12-3/TRBV12-4	TGTGCCAGCAGTTTCCTGGGAGAGGAGACCCAGTACTTC	CASSFLGEETQYF
-	few	TRBJ2-2	TRBV12-3/TRBV12-4	TGTGCCAGCAGTTTTCATCCCACCGGGGTACCCACCGGGGAGCTGTTTTTT	CASSFHPTGVPTGELFF
-	many	TRBJ1-5	TRBV20-1	TGCAGTGCTAGAGATGACAGAAGCTGGGAATGGCCCCAGCATTTT	CSARDDRSWEWPQHF
-	-	TRBJ1-5	TRBV14	TGTGCCAGCAGCCAGGGTATCAATCAGCCCCAGCATTTT	CASSQGINQPQHF
-	few	TRBJ2-5	TRBV6-2/TRBV6-3	TGTGCCAGCACGTCCGGGGGCAAGGGAGAGACCCAGTACTTC	CASTSGGKGETQYF
-	-	TRBJ1-1	TRBV25-1	TGTGCCAGCAGTGAATATGGATCGAAAGAGGAAGCTTTCTTT	CASSEYGSKEEAFF
TRBD1	many	TRBJ1-2	TRBV3-1	TGTGCCAGCAGCCCCAGGGACAGAGAGAACTATGGCTACACCTTC	CASSPRDRENYGYTF
TRBD2	many	TRBJ2-7	TRBV5-6	TGTGCCAGCAGCTTCCTAGCGGCCCCCTACGAGCAGTACTTC	CASSFLAAPYEQYF
TRBD1	-	TRBJ2-1	TRBV7-2	TGTGCCAGCAGCCGGACAGGGGGCTATAGGCTGTTCTTC	CASSRTGGYRLFF
-	-	TRBJ2-2	TRBV20-1	TGCGGATCCACGAACACCGGGGAGCTGTTTTTT	CGSTNTGELFF
TRBD2	-	TRBJ2-3	TRBV7-8	TGTGCCAGCAGTTCAGGGACTAGCGGGAGTGGTGGCACAGATACGCAGTATTTT	CASSSGTSGSGGTDTQYF
-	many	TRBJ1-6	TRBV2	TGTGCCAGCAGCCCCGCGGTGTTGCAGGCGAAGGATTCACCCCTCCACTTT	CASSPAVLQAKDSPLHF
-	few	TRBJ1-4	TRBV5-1	TGCGCCAGCTCGCCGGGATCTGCGAATGAAAAACTGTTTTTT	CASSPGSANEKLFF